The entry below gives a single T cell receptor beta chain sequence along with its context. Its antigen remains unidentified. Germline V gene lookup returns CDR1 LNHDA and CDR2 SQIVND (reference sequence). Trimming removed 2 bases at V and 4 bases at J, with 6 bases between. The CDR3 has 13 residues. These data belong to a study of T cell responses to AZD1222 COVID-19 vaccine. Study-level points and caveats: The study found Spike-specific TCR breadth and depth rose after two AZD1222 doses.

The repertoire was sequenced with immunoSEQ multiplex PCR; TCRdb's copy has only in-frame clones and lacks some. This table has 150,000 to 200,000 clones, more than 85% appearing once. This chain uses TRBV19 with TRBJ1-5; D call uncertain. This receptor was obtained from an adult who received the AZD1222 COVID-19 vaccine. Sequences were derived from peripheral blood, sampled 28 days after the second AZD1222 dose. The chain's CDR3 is CASSIRGNQPQHF. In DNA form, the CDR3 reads TGTGCCAGTAGTATACGGGGAAATCAGCCCCAGCATTTT.